These 2 T cell receptor beta chains came from one sample sequenced in a study of neoadjuvant anti-PD-1 for oral cavity cancer. The protocol was immunoSEQ multiplex PCR, while the TCRdb copy is restricted to in-frame clones and leaves out a portion. The sample lists about 18,000 clones, approximately 79% occurring once. The sample in question was PBMCs, obtained before nivolumab (anti-PD-1) treatment. The origin of the receptors is a person between 35 and 79 years old with oral cavity squamous cell carcinoma.

This clone was counted between two and nine times. The chain combines TRBV10-3 with TRBJ2-5, with D possibly matching TRBD1 (5 bases). CDR1 and CDR2 (germline): ENHRY, SYGVKD. The CDR3 is 13 residues long. Trimming stripped 2 bases from V and 5 bases from J, with 9 bases between. CDR3 sequence (DNA): TGTGCCATCAGTGAGGGGGCAGGGGAGACCCAGTACTTC. Protein: CAISEGAGETQYF.

The rearrangement joins TRBV12-5 to TRBJ2-1; D gene unclear. The V end lost 0 bases, the J end lost 5 bases, and 5 bases lay between the germline ends. CDR3 length: 13 amino acids. CDR1 LGHNT and CDR2 FRNRAP come from the germline V gene. This CDR3 reads CASGLVSDNEQFF. The CDR3 DNA follows: TGTGCTAGTGGTTTGGTTAGTGACAATGAGCAGTTCTTC.